The 8 T cell receptor beta chains in this list originate from one sample, sequenced in a study of blood T cells in healthy people across ages. A second about 7 to 12 cycle PCR used barcoded and J-beta primers. In TCRdb, the 5' RACE reads were re-called with MiXCR into one record per CDR3 protein. This sample has some 1.4 million distinct CDR3 sequences; roughly 40% occur once, and the top ten carry roughly 8.2%. The sample comprised blood. The receptor set was obtained from a woman between 18 and 29 years old in good health.

The genes are TRBV6-6 and TRBJ2-4; 8 bases fit TRBD1. Unmatched junction bases numbered 2, after V lost 0 bases and J lost 1 base. Germline V gene data show CDR1 as MNHNY and CDR2 as SVGAGI (reference sequence). The CDR3 is 16 amino acids. The CDR3, as DNA: TGTGCCAGCAGTTACTCCCAGGGGGCGGCCAAAAACATTCAGTACTTC. Translating it yields CASSYSQGAAKNIQYF.

The chain recombines TRBV2 with TRBJ2-5; 9 bases match TRBD2. This CDR3 is built from 16 residues. Germline V gene lookup returns CDR1 SNHLY and CDR2 FYNNEI. After removal of 2 bases from V and 1 base from J, the junction contained 5 bases not matched to a gene. The CDR3 loop is CASSEWSSGAQETQYF. The CDR3, as DNA: TGTGCCAGCAGTGAATGGTCTAGCGGGGCCCAAGAGACCCAGTACTTC.

This chain connects TRBV5-1 to TRBJ2-1; 13 nucleotides agree with TRBD2. Germline CDR1 and CDR2: SGHRS and YFSETQ. V shed 3 bases and J 1 base; nucleotides not matched to a gene: 4. The CDR3 is made up of 17 amino acids. CDR3 loop: CASSSGLAGRSYNEQFF. The CDR3 nucleotides are TGCGCCAGCAGCTCGGGACTAGCGGGACGGTCCTACAATGAGCAGTTCTTC.

This clonotype was detected only a few times. The V call is TRBV28, the J call TRBJ2-5; TRBD1 matches at 11 bases. Germline CDR1 reads MDHEN; CDR2 reads SYDVKM. J gave up 11 bases and V 2 bases, and 10 bases lay outside the gene matches. The CDR3 runs 15 residues. The CDR3 reads CASSLAGTGGGEQYF. The CDR3, as DNA: TGTGCCAGCAGTTTAGCCGGGACAGGGGGAGGAGAGCAGTACTTC.

This clonotype has more than one count but fewer than ten. The chain's CDR3 is CAISESKGGSRRETQYF. Written as DNA, the CDR3 is TGTGCCATCAGTGAGTCGAAAGGCGGGAGCCGACGTGAGACCCAGTACTTC. The chain is built from TRBV10-3 and TRBJ2-5; the match to TRBD2 covers 7 bases. Unmatched junction bases numbered 12, after V lost 0 bases and J lost 5 bases. CDR1 is ENHRY, CDR2 SYGVKD, per germline. This CDR3 has 17 residues.

J is TRBJ2-5 and V is TRBV7-9, with D possibly being TRBD1 (5 bases). The J call may be faulty, since TRBJ2-1 better matches the DNA end. The CDR3 is made up of 15 amino acids. Germline CDR1 and CDR2: SEHNR and FQNEAQ (reference sequence). The CDR3 reads CASSSRQRNQETQFF. The CDR3 DNA follows: TGTGCCAGCAGCTCAAGACAGAGAAACCAAGAGACCCAGTTCTTC.

J is TRBJ2-2 and V is TRBV28, with 13 bases that match TRBD2. This CDR3 spans 20 amino acids. The V gene end was trimmed by 7 bases and the J gene end by 3 bases; junction bases not matched to a gene: 17. Germline CDR1 and CDR2: MDHEN and SYDVKM. CDR3 sequence: CASTTWPGLAGTPHTGELFF. CDR3 DNA: TGTGCCAGCACCACGTGGCCGGGACTAGCGGGGACACCGCACACCGGGGAGCTGTTTTTT.

The V and J genes are TRBV20-1 and TRBJ2-5; D not resolved. Near its end, the DNA agrees better with TRBJ2-7, so the J call may be wrong. Germline V gives CDR1 DFQATT, CDR2 SNEGSKA (reference sequence). CDR3 size: 13 residues. CDR3 sequence (DNA): TGCAGTGCTAGAGGGTTCCCAAAGGACGAGCAGTACTTC. Its protein product is CSARGFPKDEQYF.